This T cell receptor beta chain originates from a study of blood T cells in healthy people across ages. Study findings and constraints: Per million T cells, the diversity of TCR beta decreased roughly linearly as age advanced.

The CDR3 spans 12 residues. Germline CDR1 reads SGHRS; CDR2 reads YFSETQ. Only a few counts were recorded for this clonotype. Its target is not known. It was with a sample-barcoded 5' primer and a J-beta primer mix that a second PCR of roughly 7 to 12 cycles was run. Every individual sample yielded 2.5 million or more paired-end reads (each containing CDR3). TCRdb passed the 5' RACE reads through MiXCR, listing each CDR3 protein once. The profile covers about 620,000 distinct CDR3 sequences, with under 25% appearing a single time and roughly 3.6% taken by the ten largest. What was sequenced was blood. V usage is TRBV5-1 and J usage is TRBJ2-5, with D hard to call. The J call may be faulty, since TRBJ2-7 better matches the DNA end. This receptor was identified in a man in his 70s in good health. CDR3 bases: TGCGCCAGCAGCTTGGAAAACGACGAGCAGTACTTC. Translation: CASSLENDEQYF.